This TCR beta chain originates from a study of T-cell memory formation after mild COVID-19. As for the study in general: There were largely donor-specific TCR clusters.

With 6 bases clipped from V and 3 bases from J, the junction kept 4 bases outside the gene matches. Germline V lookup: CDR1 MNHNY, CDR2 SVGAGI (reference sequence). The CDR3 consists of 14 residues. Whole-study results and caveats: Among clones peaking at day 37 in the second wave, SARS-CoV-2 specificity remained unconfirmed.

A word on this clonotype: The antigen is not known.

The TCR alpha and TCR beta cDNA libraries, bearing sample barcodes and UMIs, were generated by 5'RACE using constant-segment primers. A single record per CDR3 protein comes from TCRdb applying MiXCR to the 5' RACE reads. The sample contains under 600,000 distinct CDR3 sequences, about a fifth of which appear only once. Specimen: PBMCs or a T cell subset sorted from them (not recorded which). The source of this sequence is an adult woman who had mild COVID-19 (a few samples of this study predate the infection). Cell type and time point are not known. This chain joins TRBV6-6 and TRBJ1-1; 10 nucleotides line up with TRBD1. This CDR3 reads CASSRQGADTEAFF. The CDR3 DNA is TGTGCCAGCAGCAGACAGGGGGCGGACACTGAAGCTTTCTTT.